The rows below give T cell receptor beta chains drawn from one sample of a study of response to subunit inactivated influenza vaccine. Each CDR3 protein is one row after TCRdb ran MiXCR on the RT-PCR reads. The sample gives around 520,000 distinct CDR3 sequences, 10% to 15% of which show up once; 10% is in the top ten. Specimen: PBMCs from blood, collected on the day of vaccination. These receptors were obtained from a middle-aged man who received an inactivated influenza vaccine. Both conserved end residues are part of each CDR3. A D gene is named only where the DNA matches it firmly. The listing skips clone size in some rows; elsewhere it reads once, few, many or a size class.

>TRBD1|-|TRBJ1-3|TRBV12-3/TRBV12-4
CASSPGQTFGNTIYF
TGTGCCAGCAGCCCGGGACAGACATTTGGAAACACCATATATTTT
>TRBD1|-|TRBJ2-5|TRBV5-1
CASSDRGSETQYF
TGCGCCAGCAGCGACAGGGGTTCAGAGACCCAGTACTTC
>-|-|TRBJ1-5|TRBV11-1
CASSLASGADYSNQPQHF
TGTGCCAGCAGCTTAGCGTCAGGGGCCGACTATAGCAATCAGCCCCAGCATTTT
>-|many|TRBJ2-7|TRBV3-1
CASSQETTGSYEQYF
TGTGCCAGCAGCCAAGAAACGACCGGATCCTACGAGCAGTACTTC
>TRBD1|-|TRBJ2-2|TRBV3-1
CASSQLTGGGTGELFF
TGTGCCAGCAGCCAACTGACAGGGGGCGGCACCGGGGAGCTGTTTTTT
>-|-|TRBJ2-5|TRBV6-2/TRBV6-3
CASSYHPRETQYF
TGTGCCAGCAGTTACCACCCCCGGGAGACCCAGTACTTC
>-|-|TRBJ2-5|TRBV12-3/TRBV12-4
CASSQGHLGETQYF
TGTGCCAGCAGTCAGGGACACCTTGGGGAGACCCAGTACTTC
>-|-|TRBJ2-7|TRBV27
CASSADGGSYEQYF
TGTGCCAGCAGTGCCGACGGAGGCTCCTACGAGCAGTACTTC
>-|-|TRBJ2-7|TRBV7-9
CASSLDRTAAYEQYF
TGTGCCAGCAGCCTGGACCGGACAGCAGCCTACGAGCAGTACTTC
>TRBD1|-|TRBJ1-2|TRBV27
CASSSVGQYYGYTF
TGTGCCAGCAGTTCTGTGGGACAGTACTATGGCTACACCTTC
>-|few|TRBJ2-1|TRBV12-3/TRBV12-4
CASSLELGGTAYNEQFF
TGTGCCAGCAGTTTAGAATTAGGTGGGACGGCTTACAATGAGCAGTTCTTC
>-|many|TRBJ2-2|TRBV5-6
CASSPMGRVTGELFF
TGTGCCAGCAGCCCAATGGGCAGGGTCACCGGGGAGCTGTTTTTT
>TRBD2|few|TRBJ2-5|TRBV20-1
CSDGTRKETQYF
TGCAGTGACGGGACTAGAAAAGAGACCCAGTACTTC
>TRBD2|-|TRBJ2-5|TRBV24-1
CATSEPQGGLAGTETQYF
TGTGCCACCAGTGAACCACAGGGGGGACTAGCGGGAACAGAGACCCAGTACTTC
>-|many|TRBJ2-2|TRBV12-3/TRBV12-4
CASSQSVGAGTGELFF
TGTGCCAGCAGCCAATCAGTTGGAGCGGGCACCGGGGAGCTGTTTTTT
>-|-|TRBJ2-1|TRBV20-1
CSARGRPPYYNEQFF
TGCAGTGCTAGAGGGAGGCCCCCCTATTACAATGAGCAGTTCTTC
>TRBD1|-|TRBJ2-2|TRBV5-1
CASREQGGTGELFF
TGCGCCAGCAGAGAACAGGGGGGCACCGGGGAGCTGTTTTTT
>TRBD1|few|TRBJ2-7|TRBV15
CATSRVETGGYEQYF
TGTGCCACCAGCAGAGTTGAGACAGGGGGCTACGAGCAGTACTTC
>-|few|TRBJ1-6|TRBV5-1
CASSSSPNSPLHF
TGCGCCAGCAGTTCTTCACCGAATTCACCCCTCCACTTT
>-|-|TRBJ2-2|TRBV7-8
CASSLGIRGIGGELFF
TGTGCCAGCAGCTTAGGAATCAGGGGTATTGGCGGGGAGCTGTTTTTT
>-|-|TRBJ1-2|TRBV11-2
CASSWSLRDYGYTF
TGTGCCAGCAGCTGGTCCCTCCGGGACTATGGCTACACCTTC
>-|-|TRBJ2-5|TRBV20-1
CSAKGQSPGETQYF
TGCAGTGCTAAAGGACAGTCCCCGGGGGAGACCCAGTACTTC